The present TCR beta chain was sequenced within a study of T cells after yellow fever vaccination. Whole-study context: Preparing low-cell-number fractions relied on SMART-Seq v4 Ultra Low Input. Notes on the study in general: A weaker but faster secondary response was observed, peaking on day 5 versus 15. Only a minor proportion of clonotypes was detected across both CD4 and CD8 compartments.

As regards this clonotype: Its antigen is unknown.

In TCRdb, the 5' RACE reads were re-called with MiXCR into one record per CDR3 protein. The sample holds 500,000 to 650,000 distinct CDR3 sequences, less than 20% seen once. Germline CDR1 is LGHNA and CDR2 is YNFKEQ. Trimming pared 5 bases from V and 3 bases from J, leaving 16 bases between. This CDR3 region has 15 residues. V and J are TRBV4-2 and TRBJ2-5; weak D call: TRBD2 (5 bases). The sequencing used PBMCs, collected 5 to 6 days after the first yellow fever vaccination. This receptor was identified in a man between 18 and 35 years old who received the YFV17D yellow fever vaccine. The CDR3 coding sequence is TGTGCCAGCAGCGCAAGACTATTGGAAAAAGAGACCCAGTACTTC. Translation: CASSARLLEKETQYF.